Sequencing of this T cell receptor (beta chain) was carried out in a study of technical replicates of blood from a handful of donors. Germline V CDR1 and CDR2: SGHRS, YFSETQ. The ends lost 1 base at V and 3 bases at J; junction bases unmatched: 9. This CDR3 spans 16 amino acids. This clone was detected only a few times. The protocol was immunoSEQ multiplex PCR, while the TCRdb copy is restricted to in-frame clones and leaves out a portion. The sample has approximately 85,000 clones; 90% to 95% are singletons. The source is a human donor in good health. The sample taken for sequencing was T cells isolated from PBMCs. The genes are TRBV5-1 and TRBJ1-1; 7 nucleotides match TRBD1. The chain's CDR3 is CASSLPQGVGYTEAFF. CDR3 DNA sequence: TGCGCCAGCAGCTTGCCGCAGGGGGTAGGGTACACTGAAGCTTTCTTT.